The T cell receptor (beta chain) under discussion was sequenced for a study of T cells after yellow fever vaccination. Overall study results and limits: Researchers noted that a small share of clonotypes showed up in both CD4 and CD8 compartments. The study noted that FACS-sorted repertoires could contain abundant clonotypes contaminating from the bulk population. Post-booster samples contained most primary-vaccination clones (more than 95% CD4, about 90% CD8).

CDR3 length equals 19 residues. The ends were cut back, 1 base at V and 0 bases at J, with 20 bases in the middle. Germline V gene data show CDR1 as LGHNA and CDR2 as YNFKEQ. It was through 5'RACE template switching that TCR cDNA was made, with a universal primer site and UMIs added. One entry per CDR3 protein, called by TCRdb with MiXCR from the 5' RACE reads. The table records around 320,000 distinct CDR3 sequences, less than 9.5% of them present only once. This clonotype showed up many times. Its matching antigen is unknown. The genes are TRBV4-2 and TRBJ2-3; no definite D call. The source material was CD4+ T cells sorted from PBMCs, sampled 5 days after the yellow fever booster vaccination. This TCR was recovered from a man aged 18 to 35 who received the YFV17D yellow fever vaccine. CDR3 nucleotides: TGTGCCAGCAGCCAAGTGTATCCCCCATCGGTAGCCAGCACAGATACGCAGTATTTT. This encodes CASSQVYPPSVASTDTQYF.